These 9 T cell receptor beta chains came from one sample sequenced in a study of response to subunit inactivated influenza vaccine. TCRdb re-analysed the RT-PCR reads in MiXCR, keeping a single row per CDR3 protein. The sample lists approximately 730,000 distinct CDR3 sequences; 14% were seen once. The material sequenced was PBMCs from blood, taken less than 15 days before vaccination. These receptors all come from a man in his fifties or sixties who received an inactivated influenza vaccine.

The chain is built from TRBV7-6 and TRBJ2-5; the match to TRBD2 covers 8 bases. Germline V gives CDR1 SGHVS, CDR2 FNYEAQ. V gave up 1 base and J gave up 1 base; unmatched junction bases: 8. The CDR3 runs to 17 residues. The CDR3 DNA reads as TGTGCCAGCAGCTTAGATGTTCTGCGGGGGGCCCAAGAGACCCAGTACTTC. This codes for CASSLDVLRGAQETQYF.

This sequence joins TRBV6-2 or TRBV6-3 and TRBJ2-3, with D maybe TRBD2 (6 bases). V was trimmed by 2 bases and J by 2 bases, leaving 14 bases between them. Germline CDR1 MNHEY, CDR2 SVGEGT. The CDR3 is 16 residues long. CDR3 DNA: TGTGCCAGCAGTTACGGTAGCGGAACTAACACAGATACGCAGTATTTT. Its protein is CASSYGSGTNTDTQYF.

This clonotype was seen only a few times. This rearrangement joins TRBV7-2 to TRBJ2-4; D uncertain. Germline V gene lookup returns CDR1 SGHTA and CDR2 FQGNSA. With 4 bases removed from V and 7 bases from J, the gap between germline ends came to 8 bases. The length of the CDR3 is 12 residues. CDR3 amino acids: CASSYRRNIQYF. CDR3 sequence (DNA): TGTGCCAGCAGCTATCGACGGAACATTCAGTACTTC. Looking up the rest from reference TRBV7-2 and TRBJ2-4 gives the full variable domain: GAGVSQSPSNKVTEKGKDVELRCDPISGHTALYWYRQSLGQGLEFLIYFQGNSAPDKSGLPSDRFSAERTGGSVSTLTIQRTQQEDSAVYLCASSYRRNIQYFGAGTRLSVL.

The rearrangement joins TRBV6-2 or TRBV6-3 to TRBJ2-1; 11 positions match TRBD2. J gave up 1 base and V 5 bases, and 10 bases lay outside the gene matches. Germline-derived CDR1 and CDR2 are MNHEY and SVGEGT. The CDR3 sequence is 18 residues long. The CDR3 DNA follows: TGTGCCAGCAGTGCACCGGGACTAGCGGACTATTCCTACAATGAGCAGTTCTTC. Protein product: CASSAPGLADYSYNEQFF.

This chain links TRBV12-3 or TRBV12-4 with TRBJ2-5; 12 positions agree with TRBD2. The CDR3 consists of 17 residues. J was trimmed by 4 bases and V by 5 bases; bases with no gene match: 11. The CDR3 reads CASSGSGLAGRGETQYF. For the CDR3, the DNA is TGTGCCAGCAGTGGCTCCGGACTAGCGGGGAGAGGAGAGACCCAGTACTTC.

This clonotype was seen more than once but under ten times. The rearrangement links TRBV5-1 to TRBJ2-1, with TRBD2 as a possible D gene (6 bases). Trimming removed 4 bases from V and 5 bases from J, with 19 bases in between. Germline loops: CDR1 SGHRS, CDR2 YFSETQ. The CDR3 consists of 16 residues. The CDR3 region is CASSPGRASANNEQFF. The CDR3 region has the DNA TGCGCCAGCAGCCCAGGGCGGGCTAGCGCAAACAATGAGCAGTTCTTC.

V is TRBV29-1 and J is TRBJ2-3; D call uncertain. Trimming shortened V by 4 bases and J by 2 bases, and 7 bases separated the two germline ends. This CDR3 is 12 amino acids long. CDR1 is SQVTM, CDR2 ANQGSEA, per germline. The CDR3 loop is CSVVLDTDTQYF. CDR3 coding DNA: TGCAGCGTTGTCCTAGACACAGATACGCAGTATTTT.

This clonotype was counted only a few times. The rearrangement links TRBV7-2 to TRBJ2-2, with D tentatively TRBD1 (6 bases). Per germline, CDR1 SGHTA and CDR2 FQGNSA. This CDR3 spans 15 amino acids. V lost 4 bases, J lost 4 bases, and 13 bases lay in between. The CDR3 spells CASSSDRSATGELFF. As DNA, the CDR3 is TGTGCCAGCAGCTCGGACAGATCTGCCACCGGGGAGCTGTTTTTT.

The chain has TRBV28 and TRBJ2-7; D assignment may be TRBD1 or TRBD2 (5 bases each). This CDR3 region has 15 residues. Per the germline V gene, CDR1 is MDHEN and CDR2 is SYDVKM. Trimming removed 7 bases at V and 3 bases at J, with 19 bases between. The CDR3: CASTRTGTNIYEQYF. DNA of the CDR3: TGTGCCAGCACCCGAACCGGGACCAATATCTACGAGCAGTACTTC.